One and the same sample provided the 32 T cell receptor beta chains below, sequenced in a study of shared clonotypes between healthy human individuals. Naive CD8 cells comprised CD45RO-negative, CCR7-positively selected cells, excluding terminally differentiated effector memory CD45RA+ cells. The protocol was immunoSEQ multiplex PCR, while the TCRdb copy is restricted to in-frame clones and leaves out a portion. The sample holds hundreds of thousands of clones, roughly 96% seen once. Sample: naive CD8+ T cells sorted from blood. The receptors originated from a woman between 25 and 40 years old in good health.

The chain combines TRBV6-6 with TRBJ1-1; D is unclear. Germline lookup yields CDR1 MNHNY and CDR2 SVGAGI (reference sequence). The CDR3 runs 13 residues. Trimming cost V 8 bases and J 4 bases, with 14 bases left between them. The CDR3 reads CASLREALTEAFF. In DNA form, the CDR3 reads TGTGCCAGCTTAAGGGAGGCCCTCACTGAAGCTTTCTTT.

This clone was recorded once. The CDR3 reads CASSSLLAGGPHEQYF. CDR3 coding DNA: TGTGCCAGCAGTTCCCTACTAGCGGGAGGGCCCCACGAGCAGTACTTC. The V and J genes are TRBV27 and TRBJ2-5, with TRBD2 matching 13 bases. The assigned J gene may be wrong: the sequence end matches TRBJ2-7 better. Germline-derived CDR1 and CDR2 are MNHEY and SMNVEV (reference sequence). This CDR3 spans 16 amino acids.

This chain connects TRBV6-5 to TRBJ2-1; 8 bases agree with TRBD1. The CDR3 consists of 12 residues. J was trimmed by 8 bases and V by 6 bases; bases with no gene match: 3. The germline gives CDR1 MNHEY, CDR2 SVGAGI. The CDR3 DNA sequence: TGTGCCAGCAGCACGACAGGGGATGAGCAGTTCTTC. Its protein product is CASSTTGDEQFF.

The CDR3 sequence is CASSLGTSGLQETQYF. CDR3 coding DNA: TGTGCCAGCAGCTTAGGAACTAGCGGACTCCAAGAGACCCAGTACTTC. J is TRBJ2-5 and V is TRBV11-3, with 8 bases that match TRBD2. V shed 1 base, J shed 1 base, and the junction held 5 bases outside the gene matches. Germline V gene lookup returns CDR1 SGHNT and CDR2 YENEEA. This CDR3 is built from 16 residues.

V usage is TRBV6-1 and J usage is TRBJ2-7, with unresolved D. V shed 2 bases and J shed 1 base, with 18 bases lying between them. The CDR3 has 17 residues. Germline assignment: CDR1 MNHNS and CDR2 SASEGT. The CDR3 coding sequence is TGTGCCAGCAGTGAACGGTTGATATCACCGACATCCTACGAGCAGTACTTC. It translates to CASSERLISPTSYEQYF.

The rearrangement joins TRBV7-9 to TRBJ2-7; D is uncertain. There are 12 residues in the CDR3. V lost 8 bases and J lost 3, with 11 bases in between. The germline gives CDR1 SEHNR, CDR2 FQNEAQ (reference sequence). The CDR3 sequence: CASANRDYEQYF. The CDR3 DNA sequence: TGTGCCAGCGCTAATAGGGACTACGAGCAGTACTTC.

This chain links TRBV27 with TRBJ1-1; the match to TRBD1 covers 7 bases. This CDR3 has 22 residues. CDR1 is MNHEY, CDR2 SMNVEV, per germline (reference sequence). The V gene end was trimmed by 3 bases and the J gene end by 3 bases; junction bases not matched to a gene: 28. The CDR3 loop reads CASSFSRARFSRTGVADTEAFF. The CDR3 nucleotides read TGTGCCAGCAGTTTTTCTCGGGCCAGATTTTCCCGGACAGGCGTCGCGGACACTGAAGCTTTCTTT.

This sequence joins TRBV10-3 and TRBJ2-3; TRBD2 matches 7 bases. Germline V gene lookup returns CDR1 ENHRY and CDR2 SYGVKD. The CDR3 contains 16 residues. Trimming removed 6 bases from V and 0 bases from J; junction bases left unmatched: 9. CDR3 sequence: CAISNPLAASTDTQYF. CDR3 bases: TGTGCCATCAGCAACCCTCTAGCGGCAAGCACAGATACGCAGTATTTT.

The chain has TRBV28 and TRBJ2-5; tentative D call: TRBD1 (5 bases). Trimming took off 5 bases at V and 0 bases at J, with 7 bases between the two ends. The CDR3 consists of 13 residues. Germline assignment: CDR1 MDHEN and CDR2 SYDVKM. In DNA form, the CDR3 reads TGTGCCAGCAGTCAGGACAACCAAGAGACCCAGTACTTC. It translates to CASSQDNQETQYF.

The chain joins TRBV7-9 to TRBJ2-2; 12 bases are shared with TRBD1. The junction had 11 bases not matched to a gene; V was cut back by 3 bases and J by 3 bases. The length of the CDR3 is 19 residues. Germline CDR1 reads SEHNR; CDR2 reads FQNEAQ (reference sequence). CDR3 residues: CASSFTGTGGPRDTGELFF. The DNA of the CDR3 is TGTGCCAGCAGCTTCACCGGGACAGGGGGCCCGCGAGACACCGGGGAGCTGTTTTTT.

In its sample, this clone was seen once. The chain couples TRBV11-2 to TRBJ2-1, with D possibly TRBD2 on 5 matching bases. Germline CDR1 reads SGHAT; CDR2 reads FQNNGV. This CDR3 region has 15 residues. Trimming shortened V by 3 bases and J by 6 bases, and 15 bases separated the two germline ends. This CDR3 reads CASSFEGSFVNEQFF. DNA for the CDR3: TGTGCCAGCAGCTTCGAAGGGAGCTTTGTCAATGAGCAGTTCTTC. The variable domain in full, with the rest retrieved from reference TRBV11-2 and TRBJ2-1, is EAGVAQSPRYKIIEKRQSVAFWCNPISGHATLYWYQQILGQGPKLLIQFQNNGVVDDSQLPKDRFSAERLKGVDSTLKIQPAKLEDSAVYLCASSFEGSFVNEQFFGPGTRLTVL.

The chain combines TRBV28 with TRBJ2-5; 15 nucleotides line up with TRBD2. The CDR3 has 17 amino acids. Germline CDR1 is MDHEN and CDR2 is SYDVKM. Losses at the gene ends were 2 bases for V and 5 bases for J; bases not matched to a gene: 6. For the CDR3, the DNA is TGTGCCAGCAGTTTAGGGACTAGCGGGAGGTTTACCGAGACCCAGTACTTC. It translates to CASSLGTSGRFTETQYF.

A single count supports this clone. The V call is TRBV25-1, the J call TRBJ1-4, with D uncertain. This CDR3 has 13 residues. V gave up 3 bases and J gave up 5 bases, with 7 bases separating them. In germline, CDR1 is MGHDK, CDR2 SYGVNS. CDR3 DNA sequence: TGTGCCAGCAGTGAGGACGGGAATGAAAAACTGTTTTTT. Translating it yields CASSEDGNEKLFF.

The chain combines TRBV9 with TRBJ1-2; possibly TRBD1 for D (5 bases). Between the trimmed V and J ends, which lost 1 base and 8 bases, there was a span of 15 bases. This CDR3 has 14 amino acids. Germline V gene lookup returns CDR1 SGDLS and CDR2 YYNGEE. CDR3 nucleotide sequence: TGTGCCAGCAGCGTAACTCCCGGGGCCAACGGCTACACCTTC. Its translation: CASSVTPGANGYTF.

V is TRBV4-1 and J is TRBJ1-2; 7 nucleotides line up with TRBD1. Germline loops: CDR1 MGHRA, CDR2 YSYEKL. This CDR3 contains 16 residues. The V gene end was trimmed by 4 bases and the J gene end by 3 bases; junction bases not matched to a gene: 11. The chain's CDR3 is CASSPGGRGPDYGYTF. In DNA, the CDR3 is TGCGCCAGCAGCCCCGGGGGGAGGGGGCCGGACTATGGCTACACCTTC.

The chain combines TRBV28 with TRBJ1-1; possibly TRBD1 for D (5 bases). The CDR3 covers 14 residues. V gave up 3 bases and J gave up 8 bases, with 16 bases separating them. CDR1 is MDHEN, CDR2 SYDVKM, per germline. In DNA form, the CDR3 reads TGTGCCAGCAGTTTGTTCGCCCCCCGGGACGAAGCTTTCTTT. This translates into CASSLFAPRDEAFF.

This rearrangement joins TRBV30 to TRBJ1-4; weak D call: TRBD1 (6 bases). This CDR3 comprises 15 residues. Looked up from germline, CDR1 is GTSNPN and CDR2 is SVGIG (reference sequence). V lost 0 bases and J lost 5, with 13 bases in between. In DNA, the CDR3 is TGTGCCTGGAGTGTACGTGGAGGGGGGAATGAAAAACTGTTTTTT. Translated: CAWSVRGGGNEKLFF.

This chain links TRBV19 with TRBJ1-1, with D hard to call. The V gene lost 5 bases and the J gene lost 0 bases, with 7 bases spanning the gap. Per germline, CDR1 LNHDA and CDR2 SQIVND (reference sequence). The CDR3 is 13 amino acids. The CDR3 sequence is CASSLEMNTEAFF. The DNA of the CDR3 is TGTGCCAGTAGTCTGGAGATGAACACTGAAGCTTTCTTT.

The chain has TRBV13 and TRBJ2-1, with D unresolved. Germline values: CDR1 PRHDT, CDR2 FYEKMQ (reference sequence). The V end was cut by 3 bases, the J end by 7 bases, with 10 bases between. CDR3 length: 13 amino acids. CDR3 loop: CASSFIQGNEQFF. In DNA, the CDR3 is TGTGCCAGCAGCTTCATCCAAGGGAATGAGCAGTTCTTC.

V and J are TRBV27 and TRBJ2-7, with no clear D. This CDR3 has 11 amino acids. CDR1 is MNHEY and CDR2 is SMNVEV in the germline V gene (reference sequence). Trimming shortened V by 8 bases and J by 4 bases, and 9 bases separated the two germline ends. CDR3 sequence reads: CASGVIYEQYF. CDR3 coding DNA: TGTGCCAGCGGGGTGATTTACGAGCAGTACTTC.

This chain connects TRBV19 to TRBJ1-1; D is possibly TRBD1 (5 bases). The CDR3 is 17 residues long. CDR1 is LNHDA, CDR2 SQIVND, per germline (reference sequence). Trimming took 4 bases from V and 0 from J, leaving 18 bases between them. The CDR3 is CASSNYLEQGLNTEAFF. Here the CDR3 DNA reads TGTGCCAGTAGTAACTACCTCGAGCAGGGACTGAACACTGAAGCTTTCTTT. Using reference TRBV19 and TRBJ1-1 for the parts outside the CDR3, the full variable domain is DGGITQSPKYLFRKEGQNVTLSCEQNLNHDAMYWYRQDPGQGLRLIYYSQIVNDFQKGDIAEGYSVSREKKESFPLTVTSAQKNPTAFYLCASSNYLEQGLNTEAFFGQGTRLTVV.

The chain employs TRBV28 and TRBJ2-7, with a weak D call TRBD1 (5 bases). Trimming took 3 bases from V and 3 from J, leaving 9 bases between them. The length of the CDR3 is 13 residues. Germline CDR1 is MDHEN and CDR2 is SYDVKM. CDR3 in amino acids: CASSFRGYYEQYF. The DNA for the CDR3 is TGTGCCAGCAGTTTTAGGGGCTACTACGAGCAGTACTTC.

V gene TRBV6-1 combines with J gene TRBJ2-1; 10 nucleotides agree with TRBD2. The CDR3 is 17 residues long. Germline CDR1 and CDR2: MNHNS and SASEGT. Trimming took 1 base from V and 0 from J; bases not matched to a gene: 3. CDR3 sequence reads: CASSEVPSGSSYNEQFF. The CDR3 region has the DNA TGTGCCAGCAGTGAAGTCCCTAGCGGGAGCTCCTACAATGAGCAGTTCTTC.

This clone was counted once. V is TRBV28 and J is TRBJ1-1; D is unresolved. The CDR3 contains 14 residues. CDR1 and CDR2 (germline): MDHEN, SYDVKM. V lost 2 bases, J lost 1 base, and 8 bases lay in between. CDR3 coding DNA: TGTGCCAGCAGTTTAAGGGCGGCGAACACTGAAGCTTTCTTT. Its protein product is CASSLRAANTEAFF.

This chain connects TRBV7-7 to TRBJ2-7, with D hard to call. The germline V gene has CDR1 SSHAT and CDR2 FNYEAQ (reference sequence). There are 13 residues in the CDR3. V lost 1 base, J lost 1 base, and 5 bases lay in between. CDR3 loop: CASSLGASYEQYF. The CDR3 DNA sequence: TGTGCCAGCAGCTTAGGGGCGTCCTACGAGCAGTACTTC.

The J gene is TRBJ2-1, the V gene TRBV5-4; TRBD2 agrees at 9 bases. Germline assignment: CDR1 SGHNT and CDR2 YYREEE (reference sequence). This CDR3 contains 15 residues. V trimming: 2 bases; J trimming: 5 bases; junction bases outside the gene matches: 5. CDR3 in amino acids: CASSFSGSGDNEQFF. The CDR3 nucleotides are TGTGCCAGCAGCTTTAGCGGGAGTGGAGACAATGAGCAGTTCTTC.

This chain joins TRBV14 and TRBJ2-2; D is unclear. Germline assignment: CDR1 SGHDN and CDR2 FVKESK. The CDR3 totals 12 residues. The ends were cut back, 3 bases at V and 5 bases at J, with 4 bases in the middle. The CDR3 region has the DNA TGTGCCAGCAGCCACTTAACCGGGGAGCTGTTTTTT. Its translation: CASSHLTGELFF. Based on the CDR3 plus reference TRBV14 and TRBJ2-2, the full variable domain is EAGVTQFPSHSVIEKGQTVTLRCDPISGHDNLYWYRRVMGKEIKFLLHFVKESKQDESGMPNNRFLAERTGGTYSTLKVQPAELEDSGVYFCASSHLTGELFFGEGSRLTVL.

The genes are TRBV10-2 and TRBJ1-4; D is unclear. The CDR3 sequence is 14 residues long. V was shortened by 3 bases and J by 5 bases, with 10 bases between the two germline ends. Germline V gene data show CDR1 as WSHSY and CDR2 as SAAADI. CDR3 amino acids: CASSELGRNEKLFF. As DNA, the CDR3 is TGCGCCAGCAGTGAATTGGGGAGGAATGAAAAACTGTTTTTT.

The chain uses TRBV19 and TRBJ1-5; D is uncertain. V was cut by 3 bases and J by 0 bases, with 9 bases left in between. This CDR3 has 15 residues. The germline V gene has CDR1 LNHDA and CDR2 SQIVND (reference sequence). CDR3 in DNA: TGTGCCAGTAGTATCTATAAATCTAGCAATCAGCCCCAGCATTTT. Translating gives CASSIYKSSNQPQHF.

The V gene is TRBV27, the J gene TRBJ1-4; D gene unclear. The CDR3 contains 15 residues. The germline gives CDR1 MNHEY, CDR2 SMNVEV (reference sequence). V was shortened by 3 bases and J by 2 bases, with 10 bases between the two germline ends. DNA for the CDR3: TGTGCCAGCAGTTTCCTTCAAGGGACTAATGAAAAACTGTTTTTT. It encodes CASSFLQGTNEKLFF.

The V and J genes are TRBV28 and TRBJ2-1, with 15 bases that match TRBD2. Germline lookup yields CDR1 MDHEN and CDR2 SYDVKM. The CDR3 covers 17 residues. After removal of 2 bases from V and 1 base from J, the junction contained 0 bases not matched to a gene. In DNA, the CDR3 is TGTGCCAGCAGTTTAGGACTAGCGGGAGGGTCCTACAATGAGCAGTTCTTC. It codes for CASSLGLAGGSYNEQFF. Combining the CDR3 with reference TRBV28 and TRBJ2-1 gives the whole variable domain DVKVTQSSRYLVKRTGEKVFLECVQDMDHENMFWYRQDPGLGLRLIYFSYDVKMKEKGDIPEGYSVSREKKERFSLILESASTNQTSMYLCASSLGLAGGSYNEQFFGPGTRLTVL.

The chain recombines TRBV10-1 with TRBJ2-1; D call uncertain. Trimming cost V 1 base and J 0 bases, with 7 bases left between them. This CDR3 comprises 15 residues. Germline V gene data show CDR1 as WNHNN and CDR2 as SYGVQD (reference sequence). Here the CDR3 reads CASSEFDISYNEQFF. The CDR3 region has the DNA TGCGCCAGCAGTGAGTTCGATATCTCCTACAATGAGCAGTTCTTC.